This T cell receptor (beta chain) stems from a study of CD4 T cells in relation to SARS-CoV-2 and coronaviruses (dated by TCRdb to about 2021). Background on the whole study: In the ViraFEST assay, PBMCs were grown with antigen for around ten days, and TCR beta CDR3s were then sequenced to identify antigen-specific clonal expansions. The Adaptive Biotechnologies TCR-sequencing kit was used to sequence samples from a few pre-COVID donors and the naive versus memory experiments, while other data came from Illumina-based sequencing. An HIV-1 Nef peptide pool or a no-peptide culture served as the negative reference condition. A different TCR-beta assay, based on Illumina, was used to sequence expansion assays from other donors in the study. At the level of individual TCR clonotypes, the study measured memory CD4+ T cell crossreactivity between SARS-CoV-2 spike protein and common cold coronavirus spike proteins. Shared crossreactive spike epitopes were mapped to their HLA restriction using patient-derived lymphoblastoid cell lines. Summary of the overall study and its limitations: Pre-pandemic and post-infection samples were not both contributed by any donor, so tracing of the source of pre-existing responses was limited. Crossreactive clones showed significantly weaker SARS-CoV-2-driven expansion than monoreactive clones, consistent with antigenic imprinting. Small numbers of patients and of tested TCRs were a limitation of the study. Since the crossreactivity analysis centred on spike protein, crossreactivity against other viral proteins was not assessed. Memory CD4+ clonotypes crossrecognizing SARS-CoV-2 and at least one common cold coronavirus spike were found in around 59% of donors.

CD4+ T cells from unexposed donors were collected before the COVID-19 pandemic (2011-2018). Following 10 days of culture, the EasySep CD4+ T cell isolation kit was used to isolate CD4+ T cells. As cell number allowed, CD4+ T cells from unexposed donors were tested for reactivity to SARS-CoV-2 S and N and to four common cold coronavirus spike pools. Each well held 1.5 million to 2 million PBMCs cultured in IMDM containing roughly 5% human AB serum and roughly 9.4 IU/ml IL-2. Half of the culture medium was replaced with fresh IL-2-containing medium on days 3 and 7. Each peptide culture condition was generally run in triplicate replicate wells. Leukapheresis product for the unexposed donors was purchased commercially. Ficoll-Paque PLUS gradient centrifugation was used to isolate PBMCs from either whole blood or leukapheresis product. PBMCs were either used fresh in the expansion assay or cryopreserved at -140 degrees C. The QIAamp Micro DNA Kit was used to extract genomic DNA from the CD4+ T cells.

From the cysteine up to the phenylalanine, the CDR3 has a length of 15 residues. Only the CDR3 DNA stays, 45 bases, in frame from base 1. From a lookup of the germline V gene, CDR1 and CDR2 are MGHRA and YSYEKL. V gives up 1 base and J gives up 4 bases, and the segment between their germline ends measures 10 bases. Turning to this clone: The antigen it binds to is not known. No base qualities exist here, and no much larger clone lies one base off it.

The library was built by means of the immunoSEQ multiplex PCR assay. On the authors' methods: Preprocessing removed nonproductive sequences and CDR3s not starting with C, not ending with F or W, or shorter than 7 amino acids. Antigen-specific clonotypes were called with the MANAFEST web app on the basis of expansion relative to the reference and to other culture wells. To be counted as positive, a clone had to show significant expansion compared with the reference culture, at an FDR below 0.05, in 2 of 3 replicate wells. For a clone to be considered positive, significant expansion relative to all other tandem wells and an odds ratio above 5 were also required. CDR3 homology was quantified as pairwise Levenshtein distance, calculated with the stringdist R package after three terminal residues were trimmed from each end. TCRdb holds this immuneACCESS table with in-frame rearrangements only. Some clones are missing; in checked studies, unresolved V genes explain under half, and the rest has no known cause. V and J calls and clone size come straight from that table; D and trimming were deduced from the DNA. This sample holds some 19,000 clones; around 80% were observed only once. Around a quarter of the sample comes from the top ten.

The source material was CD4+ T cells from PBMCs, cultured in vitro. The sequence was collected from a human donor in good health. Rearrangement joined TRBV4-1 to TRBJ2-2; too little of a D gene remains to name it. The nucleotide sequence is given as TGCGCCAGCAGCCAAGGCAGGATAACCACCGGGGAGCTGTTTTTT. This encodes CASSQGRITTGELFF.